This TCR beta chain was sequenced during a study of cytomegalovirus exposure and HLA in healthy donors. General study results and limits: Associated with cytomegalovirus, according to the listing, were some 150 TCR beta chains. Rare TCR sequences predominated, though certain public TCRs were found in many donors.

As for this clone: The antigen is unknown.

The germline V gene encodes CDR1 SGDLS and CDR2 YYNGEE. The CDR3 consists of 13 residues. With 2 bases removed from V and 7 bases from J, the gap between germline ends came to 12 bases. The donors were members of the validation cohort comprising about 120 subjects, separate from the roughly 700-subject first cohort. Only in-frame clones appear in the TCRdb table, and some are missing; sequencing was by immunoSEQ multiplex PCR. The table has 220,000 or so clones, around 78% seen once. The chain has TRBV9 and TRBJ1-2; no clear D gene. Sample: PBMCs. The receptor comes from a woman under 30 in good health and CMV-seronegative. The CDR3 sequence: CASSVDSLGGYTF. DNA of the CDR3: TGTGCCAGCAGCGTCGATAGCTTGGGTGGCTACACCTTC. Full variable domain (remainder filled in from reference TRBV9 and TRBJ1-2): DSGVTQTPKHLITATGQRVTLRCSPRSGDLSVYWYQQSLDQGLQFLIQYYNGEERAKGNILERFSAQQFPDLHSELNLSSLELGDSALYFCASSVDSLGGYTFGSGTRLTVV.